This entry lists 19 T cell receptor beta chains sequenced from one sample in a study of blood T cell repertoires in COVID-19. Method: immunoSEQ multiplex PCR; TCRdb's copy keeps in-frame clones and lacks some. Of 40,000 to 50,000 clones in the sample, 88% were seen once. Sequenced material: peripheral blood. The receptors here all came from a human donor in a cohort sampled during active COVID-19.

The CDR3 nucleotides read TGTGCCAGCAGCTCGACATCTAGCGGGAGGGCCTTGTATGAGCAGTTCTTC. This codes for CASSSTSSGRALYEQFF. The chain combines TRBV5-6 with TRBJ2-1, with 12 bases matching TRBD2. V was pared by 3 bases and J by 8 bases, with 12 bases of the junction left unmatched. The CDR3 length is 17 residues. Germline V gives CDR1 SGHDT, CDR2 YYEEEE.

The genes are TRBV7-6 and TRBJ2-3; TRBD2 aligns across 7 bases. Germline lookup yields CDR1 SGHVS and CDR2 FNYEAQ. J was trimmed by 3 bases and V by 1 base; bases with no gene match: 4. CDR3 size: 15 residues. The CDR3 reads CASSLDGRSTDTQYF. The DNA for the CDR3 is TGTGCCAGCAGCTTAGACGGGAGGTCTACAGATACGCAGTATTTT. The full variable domain, its missing parts supplied by reference TRBV7-6 and TRBJ2-3, is GAGVSQSPRYKVTKRGQDVALRCDPISGHVSLYWYRQALGQGPEFLTYFNYEAQQDKSGLPNDRFSAERPEGSISTLTIQRTEQRDSAMYRCASSLDGRSTDTQYFGPGTRLTVL.

J is TRBJ2-6 and V is TRBV24-1; D perhaps matches TRBD1 (5 bases). Germline V CDR1 and CDR2: KGHDR, SFDVKD. V was cut by 5 bases and J by 1 base, with 8 bases left in between. The CDR3 runs 15 residues. This CDR3 is CATSGSGSGANVLTF. The CDR3 coding sequence is TGTGCCACCAGTGGTTCAGGGTCTGGGGCCAACGTCCTGACTTTC.

V is TRBV7-3 and J is TRBJ2-2; 10 positions match TRBD2. The V gene's germline CDR1 is SGHTA and CDR2 FQGTGA. The CDR3 covers 15 residues. The V gene end was trimmed by 5 bases and the J gene end by 7 bases; junction bases not matched to a gene: 7. The CDR3 region is CASSPSGSAGGELFF. CDR3 in DNA: TGTGCCAGCAGCCCTAGCGGGAGTGCGGGCGGGGAGCTGTTTTTT.

The chain couples TRBV7-2 to TRBJ1-2, with D unresolved. V lost 5 bases and J 0 bases, leaving 13 bases between the germline ends. The CDR3 totals 15 residues. CDR1 is SGHTA and CDR2 is FQGNSA in the germline V gene. This CDR3 reads CASSPSRRANYGYTF. DNA of the CDR3: TGTGCCAGCAGCCCCAGCCGGCGGGCTAACTATGGCTACACCTTC.

This chain connects TRBV27 to TRBJ1-6; a possible D gene is TRBD1 (5 bases). V lost 7 bases and J lost 3, with 16 bases in between. CDR3 length equals 16 residues. CDR1 is MNHEY and CDR2 is SMNVEV in the germline V gene (reference sequence). DNA for the CDR3: TGTGCCAGCACCCCCGGGACTTTCAGCTATAATTCACCCCTCCACTTT. This translates into CASTPGTFSYNSPLHF.

The chain is built from TRBV11-3 and TRBJ2-1; 11 nucleotides match TRBD2. This CDR3 is 15 amino acids long. Germline V gene sequence: CDR1 SGHNT, CDR2 YENEEA. The junction had 7 bases not matched to a gene; V was cut back by 8 bases and J by 4 bases. CDR3 residues: CASLRLAGSYNEQFF. For the CDR3, the DNA is TGTGCCAGCTTGAGACTAGCGGGATCATACAATGAGCAGTTCTTC.

V usage is TRBV30 and J usage is TRBJ1-5, with D unresolved. CDR3 length equals 12 residues. Per germline, CDR1 GTSNPN and CDR2 SVGIG (reference sequence). Trimming shortened V by 5 bases and J by 4 bases, and 9 bases separated the two germline ends. CDR3 nucleotides: TGTGCCTGGGCAGGAACTAATCAGCCCCAGCATTTT. Its protein product is CAWAGTNQPQHF.

The chain joins TRBV6-5 to TRBJ1-2; D ambiguous. The CDR3 covers 13 residues. Germline assignment: CDR1 MNHEY and CDR2 SVGAGI. Trimming removed 6 bases at V and 7 bases at J, with 15 bases between. The CDR3 bases are TGTGCCAGCAGCGTAACTGGGTCGGGTGGCTACACCTTC. Its protein product is CASSVTGSGGYTF.

V is TRBV5-1 and J is TRBJ2-1; a weak D match, TRBD2 (6 bases). V gave up 5 bases and J gave up 5 bases, with 20 bases separating them. Germline CDR1 reads SGHRS; CDR2 reads YFSETQ. The CDR3 is made up of 16 amino acids. This CDR3 reads CASRSKYLEGHNEQFF. CDR3 DNA sequence: TGCGCCAGCAGATCCAAATATTTGGAGGGACACAATGAGCAGTTCTTC.

V usage is TRBV7-9 and J usage is TRBJ2-7; D gene uncertain. The CDR3 is 14 amino acids. Germline loops: CDR1 SEHNR, CDR2 FQNEAQ (reference sequence). V lost 6 bases to trimming and J lost 3 bases, with 15 bases between them. The CDR3 DNA follows: TGTGCCAGCAGACGAGGAGAGAGCTTCTACGAGCAGTACTTC. Translating gives CASRRGESFYEQYF.

The chain employs TRBV28 and TRBJ1-2, with 9 bases fitting TRBD1. Germline V lookup: CDR1 MDHEN, CDR2 SYDVKM. V lost 4 bases to trimming and J lost 4 bases; unmatched junction nucleotides: 7. CDR3 length: 15 residues. The CDR3 nucleotides read TGTGCCAGCAGTTCCCGGGACAGGGTGCTCTATGGCTACACCTTC. Protein product: CASSSRDRVLYGYTF.

This chain connects TRBV6-5 to TRBJ2-1; TRBD2 agrees at 7 bases. V dropped 6 bases and J dropped 7; count of bases not matched to a gene: 9. This CDR3 contains 14 residues. CDR1 MNHEY and CDR2 SVGAGI come from the germline V gene. CDR3 DNA sequence: TGTGCCAGCAGCCCGGGGGGAGTAGGTAATGAGCAGTTCTTC. The encoded protein is CASSPGGVGNEQFF.

V gene TRBV5-4 combines with J gene TRBJ2-7; 8 nucleotides agree with TRBD2. The germline CDR1 and CDR2 sequences are SGHNT and YYREEE (reference sequence). Trimming at V came to 4 bases and at J to 2 bases, leaving 11 bases not matched to a gene. This CDR3 is built from 16 residues. The CDR3, as DNA: TGTGCCAGCAGCCCCGGGGGGGCTAGCAGTCCCTACGAGCAGTACTTC. Translated, it gives CASSPGGASSPYEQYF. Drawing the rest from reference TRBV5-4 and TRBJ2-7, the complete variable domain is ETGVTQSPTHLIKTRGQQVTLRCSSQSGHNTVSWYQQALGQGPQFIFQYYREEENGRGNFPPRFSGLQFPNYSSELNVNALELDDSALYLCASSPGGASSPYEQYFGPGTRLTVT.

The chain links TRBV3-1 (or the pseudogene TRBV3-2) to TRBJ2-7; no clear D gene. The CDR3 has 13 amino acids. Trimming stripped 2 bases from V and 2 bases from J, with 7 bases between. Germline loops: CDR1 LGHDT, CDR2 YNNKEL (reference sequence). The CDR3 loop reads CASSQRGTYEQYF. The CDR3 coding sequence is TGTGCCAGCAGCCAACGCGGTACCTACGAGCAGTACTTC.

The V gene is TRBV28, the J gene TRBJ1-2, with a possible D match to TRBD1 (5 bases). The V gene's germline CDR1 is MDHEN and CDR2 SYDVKM. The CDR3 extends over 14 amino acids. V lost 8 bases and J lost 2, with 15 bases in between. The CDR3 is CASAAVGQNYGYTF. CDR3 nucleotides: TGTGCCAGCGCCGCGGTGGGGCAGAACTATGGCTACACCTTC.

The table lists this clone with a count of one. The chain recombines TRBV10-3 with TRBJ2-5, with 7 bases identical to TRBD1. The germline gives CDR1 ENHRY, CDR2 SYGVKD. The trim removed 4 bases at V and 4 bases at J, leaving 0 bases unmatched. This CDR3 comprises 12 residues. The CDR3 DNA is TGTGCCATCAGTGGGGACAGAGAGACCCAGTACTTC. Protein sequence: CAISGDRETQYF.

V gene TRBV29-1 combines with J gene TRBJ1-2; TRBD1 matches at 9 bases. Germline V CDR1 and CDR2: SQVTM, ANQGSEA. Trimming at V came to 6 bases and at J to 5 bases, leaving 7 bases not matched to a gene. The CDR3 runs to 13 residues. As DNA, the CDR3 is TGCAGCGTCGATACAGGGGGCTATTATGGCTACACCTTC. Amino acid sequence: CSVDTGGYYGYTF. Full variable domain (remainder filled in from reference TRBV29-1 and TRBJ1-2): SAVISQKPSRDICQRGTSLTIQCQVDSQVTMMFWYRQQPGQSLTLIATANQGSEATYESGFVIDKFPISRPNLTFSTLTVSNMSPEDSSIYLCSVDTGGYYGYTFGSGTRLTVV.

The chain joins TRBV7-8 to TRBJ2-7, with TRBD2 as a possible D gene (5 bases). In germline, CDR1 is SGHVS, CDR2 FQNEAQ. The CDR3 loop spans 19 amino acids. V lost 2 bases and J lost 6, with 29 bases in between. CDR3 loop: CASSLTGAVDSGRAGEQYF. The DNA of the CDR3 is TGTGCCAGCAGCTTAACCGGCGCGGTGGATTCCGGACGTGCGGGCGAGCAGTACTTC.